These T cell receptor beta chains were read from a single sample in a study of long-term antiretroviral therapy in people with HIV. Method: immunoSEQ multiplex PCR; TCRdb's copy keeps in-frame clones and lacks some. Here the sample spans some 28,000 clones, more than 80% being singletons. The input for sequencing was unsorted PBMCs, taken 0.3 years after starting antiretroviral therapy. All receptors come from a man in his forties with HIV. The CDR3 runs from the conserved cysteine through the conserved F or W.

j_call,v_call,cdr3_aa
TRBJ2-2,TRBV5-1,CASSLVGGDRELFF
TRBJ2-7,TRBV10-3,CAISESGRTGTYEQYF
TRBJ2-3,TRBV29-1,CSSGPGDTQYF
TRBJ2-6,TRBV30,CAWSSTGRYHTDSGANVLTF
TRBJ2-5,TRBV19,CASSPSSGGLETQYF
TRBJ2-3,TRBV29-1,CSVVWDSTDTQYF
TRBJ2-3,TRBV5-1,CASSYTSSYTDTQYF
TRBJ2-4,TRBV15,CATSTDWNIQYF
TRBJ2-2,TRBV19,CASSGSQGRTGELFF
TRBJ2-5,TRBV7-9,CASSLVSGAGATQYF
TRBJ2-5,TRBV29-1,CSVQQGAETQYF
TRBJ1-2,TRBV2,CATLGDRTYGYTF
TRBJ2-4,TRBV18,CASSQEAKNIQYF
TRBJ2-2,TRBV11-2,CASSLGHRVPGELFF
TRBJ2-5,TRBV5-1,CASSLWDSGGQETQYF
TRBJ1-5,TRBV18,CASSLDSPNQPQHF
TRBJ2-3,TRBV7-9,CASRRSSGSILTDTQYF
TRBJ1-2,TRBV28,CASSSPHRGQTSYGYTF
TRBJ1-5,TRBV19,CASSTRGEPRQPQHF
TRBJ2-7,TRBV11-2,CASSRLSVSTPFSYEQYF
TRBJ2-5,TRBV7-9,CASSGQYQETQYF
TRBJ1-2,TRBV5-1,CASTSRAGGDYGYTF
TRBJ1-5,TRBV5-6,CASSLWGGGNQPQHF
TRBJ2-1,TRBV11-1,CASSLRGPSGNNEQFF
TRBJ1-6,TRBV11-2,CASSLEFTGSPLHF
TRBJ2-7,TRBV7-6,CASSVGFTGEQYF
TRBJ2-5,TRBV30,CAWSKGTGIETQYF